The sequence of this T cell receptor beta chain was determined in a study of T cells in women clearing cervical HPV infection. This CDR3 comprises 17 residues. In germline, CDR1 is SNHLY, CDR2 FYNNEI. With 2 bases removed from V and 5 bases from J, the gap between germline ends came to 21 bases. HPV was found by MY09/MY11 PCR and dot-blot genotyping. Remarks on this clone: Antigen: not known. The CDR3 extends 3 residues past the end of the read, so its final part is completed from the germline J gene.

Profiling relied on immunoSEQ multiplex PCR, and the TCRdb table lists in-frame clones only, not all of them. The sample spans 20,000 to 25,000 clones; the ten largest clones claim 9% to 15%. Findings of the study overall: TRBV6-7 relative abundance averaged approximately 0.1% in cases and approximately 0.15% in controls. Richness plus V gene abundances separated cases from controls with AUC approximately 0.78.

This receptor was taken from a woman between 18 and 70 years old with a cervical HPV16 infection that either progressed to CIN3+ or cleared (not recorded which). The genes are TRBV2 and TRBJ2-5; tentative D call: TRBD2 (6 bases). Specimen: blood buffy coat. The chain's CDR3 is CASSERLGPTYPETQYF. CDR3 DNA (partial): TGTGCCAGCAGTGAAAGACTAGGCCCTACGTATCCGGAGACC. Combining the CDR3 with reference TRBV2 and TRBJ2-5 gives the whole variable domain EPEVTQTPSHQVTQMGQEVILRCVPISNHLYFYWYRQILGQKVEFLVSFYNNEISEKSEIFDDQFSVERPDGSNFTLKIRSTKLEDSAMYFCASSERLGPTYPETQYFGPGTRLLVL.